This TCR beta chain is drawn from a study of blood T cells in healthy people across ages (dated by TCRdb to the mid-2010s). Turning to the overall study: In model experiments, template switching captured roughly one uniquely barcoded TCR beta cDNA molecule for every two T cells. Using the same blood draw, the study looked at two additional independent replicas of 1 million unique cDNA reads for two donors, one aged 18 to 30 and the other aged 80 or older. The donors were divided into four age groups: young (average around 15 years), middle-aged (about 41), aged (approximately 62) and long-lived (approximately 74). Using deep sequencing normalized with unique cDNA molecular identifiers, the study measured how TCR beta repertoire diversity changes with age.

Library creation used 5' RACE. The sequencer listed for this sample is Illumina HiSeq 2500. The second PCR ran for roughly 7 to 12 cycles and used a J-beta primer mix along with a sample-barcoded 5' primer. A template-switch 5' adaptor carrying 12 random nucleotides introduced a unique molecular identifier onto each TCR beta cDNA molecule. Each sample yielded at least 3 million CDR3-containing paired-end reads. The Mint cDNA synthesis kit, primed by a TRBC-specific oligonucleotide, was used to synthesize first-strand cDNA from all RNA. After uracil-DNA glycosylase treatment, a first 18-cycle PCR used universal primers M1SS and BC2_uni_R on all cDNA. The paper's processing steps were these. Normalization of each sample was performed by random selection of 1 million high-quality reads, each carrying a distinct molecular identifier. Reads with shared molecular identifiers were discarded instead of being binned into consensus sequences. MiTCR, with a Q25 quality threshold and the strictest error-elimination algorithm, was used for CDR3 identification, clonotype clustering and error correction. A nonparametric unseen species model using Euler transformation provided a lower-bound estimate of total TCR beta diversity. TCRdb reprocessed the public reads (quality trimming at Q25 with fastp, clone calling with MiXCR) and kept in-frame beta chains. When rows share a CDR3 protein, they turn into one entry using the most common DNA and genes. TCRdb, not the original authors, processed these V and J calls. The table for this sample lists hundreds of thousands of distinct CDR3 sequences; approximately 24% of them were counted only once. About 3% of the sample lies in the top ten.

The investigation overall reported the following: Compared with the aged group, the long-lived group had more naive CD4+ T cells, fewer expanded clones and increased TCR diversity, suggesting age selection. As age increased, observed TCR beta diversity per million T cells dropped in a roughly linear way, and a significant reduction was already evident by age 40. Estimates of total diversity based on one million sequenced T cells were regarded as lower bounds and as underestimates. Because profiling used bulk unsorted PBMCs, naive and antigen-experienced compartments could not be compared conclusively. Donor CMV infection status was unknown, potentially confounding age-related changes in expanded clonotypes. The percentage of naive T cells measured by flow cytometry correlated strongly with observed TCR beta diversity.

The donors were roughly 40 Caucasian individuals from Russia, aged 6 to 90 years, who were systemically healthy. Each donor gave ten milliliters of peripheral blood, collected into EDTA-treated Vacutainer tubes. PBMCs were isolated by Ficoll-Paque density-gradient centrifugation, with at least 7 million obtained per sample. Total RNA, at least 6 micrograms per sample, was extracted from PBMCs with Trizol reagent. For every donor, flow cytometry on a PBMC aliquot measured the percentage of naive CD45RAhigh/CD27high T cells. Comments on this clonotype: Its antigen remains undetermined. Base-call qualities are not available, and no considerably larger clone is one nucleotide away.

The sample was also linked to a second study, of T cells of mothers and their children. As that second paper reports: The donors were nine systemically healthy Caucasian individuals, made up of three mothers and their six children. cDNA synthesis consumed the entire amount of extracted RNA, loaded at 1.5 ug RNA in each 15 ul reaction. Sample barcodes and 2-4 random nucleotides were added via the M1S primer in the second PCR. Over 8 million TCR beta CDR3 reads came from each mother, compared with millions of reads from each child. Thymic selection similarly shapes TCR recombination output in related and unrelated pairs, with minor effect from inherited differences. Related mother-child pairs always showed normalized repertoire overlap that was slightly higher than in unrelated mother-child pairs, though the difference was never significant. No persistent microchimeric T cell clones were found, with a detection sensitivity of approximately 100 clones per million clonotypes. To look for features that set related mother-child pairs apart from unrelated individuals, the researchers ran deep NGS to compare the TCR beta repertoires of mothers and children. Mothers averaged approximately 41 +/- 4 years of age and children averaged roughly 10 +/- 4 years. After adapters were ligated using NEBNext reagents, the libraries underwent 100+100 nt paired-end sequencing on an Illumina HiSeq 2000. To prevent cross-contamination, the mother and child libraries were prepared one month apart and sequenced in separate runs. For each donor, between 500,000 and 2,000,000 distinct TCR beta clonotypes were identified. Naive TCR beta clonotypes were estimated from low-frequency clonotypes matched to each donor's FACS-determined naive share, without sorting.

This TCR derives from a boy between 10 and 17 years old in good health. Material: blood.

The bases are TGTGCCAGCAGTTTCCAGGCAGACACCTACGAGCAGTACTTC. Its protein reads: CASSFQADTYEQYF. The sequence is built from TRBV12-3 or TRBV12-4 and TRBJ2-7, with the D gene not clear enough to name. Cut back by 3 bases and 2 bases, the V and J ends lie 11 bases apart. The CDR3 measures 14 amino acids from cysteine to phenylalanine. Left in the record is the CDR3 DNA by itself, 42 bases read in frame from the first base.